This TCR beta chain is drawn from a study of blood T cell repertoires in COVID-19. Whole-study context: Sites across the United States, Italy and Spain contributed samples from acute and convalescent COVID-19. In each case, the material was cDNA or gDNA derived from T cells, B-cell-depleted T cells, or PBMCs.

Methods used by the authors: Reference gene primers were amplified, and this amplification served to estimate nucleated cell counts. Method: immunoSEQ multiplex PCR; TCRdb's copy keeps in-frame clones and lacks some. V and J calls and clone size are as listed in that table; D and trimming were resolved from the DNA. The sample shows around 200,000 clones, roughly nine tenths of them seen only once. This clone was seen more than once but under ten times. The sequenced material came from peripheral blood. The clonotype comes from a woman in her forties or fifties with acute or convalescent COVID-19.

CDR3 region: CARSRAHQPQHF. DNA of the CDR3: TGTGCTAGAAGTAGAGCGCATCAGCCCCAGCATTTT. The chain links TRBV12-5 to TRBJ1-5, with D uncertain. This CDR3 region has 12 residues. V was shortened by 9 bases and J by 5 bases, with 11 bases between the two germline ends. The germline gives CDR1 LGHNT, CDR2 FRNRAP.